This T cell receptor beta chain was observed in a study of long-term antiretroviral therapy in people with HIV (dated by TCRdb to 2022 to 2024). As for the study more broadly: Collection of the earliest samples took place about a decade ahead of the 2015 WHO recommendation for immediate ART, at a time when ART was typically delayed until CD4 counts fell. A total of 192 cryopreserved PBMC samples came from 25 to 30 adults with confirmed HIV infection and were collected serially over a mean of roughly six years (range 1-12). A retrospective serial study tested whether changes in peripheral blood TRB repertoire composition and diversity were associated with ART initiation and durable HIV suppression. About 40% of the 30 participants with HIV were female. No cross-contamination during QIAcube processing was shown when test extractions of a monoclonal T-cell line were performed alongside 25 to 35 polyclonal samples. Summary of the overall study and its limitations: Inferences about post-ART repertoire changes were limited because no data were available on ART adherence, viral resistance or therapy changes. The samples were dated from about 2004 to 2018, and the ART regimens that were used may be less effective than current ART regimens. Expanded TRB clones identified before ART initiation dominated the repertoire at all time points, although this dominance fluctuated and declined in many PLHIV after ART. Because pre-ART samples had limited cell numbers, profiling was done on unsorted PBMC rather than on sorted CD4+ and CD8+ T cells. A significant increase in TRB diversity was found to be associated with ART initiation, although TRB diversity was observed to remain significantly below that of transplant donor controls even after long-term ART. HIV repertoires had narrower CDR3 length ranges than controls, and the network structure suggested an antigen-experienced repertoire that shifted only slightly toward naive after ART. Because PBMC availability was limited, only the TCR beta chain was sequenced, with no alpha chain pairing.

Participants were included only if at least one PBMC sample before ART initiation and at least two post-ART samples were available. Treatment was received in the United States of America by all participants with HIV. Before DNA extraction, cryopreserved samples of roughly 0.9-11 million PBMC were thawed and then washed. At the time of the earliest PBMC sample for each participant with HIV, ages ranged from about 23 to 60 years. PBMC samples from each participant spanned 1-4 timepoints before ART initiation and 2-8 timepoints after ART initiation, with a median of 7 samples. For every participant, serial HIV viral load, CD4+ T-cell count, ART history and demographic data were obtained. Using a Qiagen kit on a QIAcube, genomic DNA was extracted from unsorted PBMC, with samples processed in batches of 12. CDR1 MNHEY and CDR2 SMNVEV are derived from the germline V gene (reference sequence). V trim: 8 bases; J trim: 4 bases; unmatched bases: 6. From cysteine to phenylalanine, the CDR3 is 13 amino acids long. The read is trimmed to its CDR3 DNA, 39 bases read in frame from base 1.

The immunoSEQ hsTCRB v3.0 assay was used at survey level resolution to sequence the TRB variable region. A depth of 40,000-50,000 T-cell genomes per sample was targeted for TRB sequencing. Pooled TRB libraries were sequenced on an Illumina MiSeq with a v3 150-cycle kit. Processing in the source paper ran as follows. Analysis of repertoires was carried out in R inside a reproducible Nextflow workflow spanning QC, data transformation and analysis. LymphoSeq2, an R package for exploring AIRR-Seq data, was used to implement the custom analyses. After excluding a few samples that yielded fewer than 5000 total TRB sequences, fewer than 200 HIV repertoires remained for analysis. Among the roughly 200 retained HIV repertoires, approximately 57 were collected before ART initiation and approximately 130 were collected after ART initiation. Repertoires were downsampled to 5000 TRB nucleotide sequences, with summary statistics averaged over 100 downsampling iterations. Only TRB sequences with CDR3 regions of at least seven amino acids were retained for analysis. Two measures captured diversity: a Shannon entropy-derived clonality score and the Gini coefficient. In the repertoire networks, any two of the top 5000 CDR3 amino acid sequences were linked whenever the two sequences differed by an edit distance of one. Antigen specificity groups and MHC restriction were predicted for TRB CDR3 amino acid sequences with GLIPH2. CDR3 amino acid sequences were matched against VDJdb and McPAS-TCR to flag known CMV, EBV, HIV or tissue antigen associations. Pre-ART, post-ART and control groups were compared with Wilcoxon signed-rank tests and Holm-Bonferroni correction. Held by TCRdb, this immuneACCESS table contains in-frame sequences only and omits some clones. Under half of the omission traces to an unresolved V gene where checked; the cause of the rest is unknown. V, J and clone size derive from that table, while D and trimming were established from the DNA sequence. Here the sample has 25,000 to 35,000 clones; 93% occur a single time. The leading ten clones occupy 10% of the sample.

Details on this clone: Its recognized antigen is unknown. No much larger clonotype is one base removed from it; base qualities were not supplied.

The clonotype originates from a man between 40 and 49 years old with HIV. The V and J genes are TRBV27 and TRBJ1-1; TRBD1 matches 8 bases in the middle. The sample consisted of unsorted PBMCs, taken 6.2 years after starting antiretroviral therapy. The nucleotide sequence is given as TGTGCCAGCGGGGACAGGCTGGGCACTGAAGCTTTCTTT. Its protein is CASGDRLGTEAFF.